The T cell receptor beta chain described here comes from a study of shared clonotypes between healthy human individuals. On the study more broadly: Per-donor plates numbered three CD4 naive, three CD4 memory, two CD8 naive and one CD8 memory.

Samples underwent the assay at deep level. Per the original data handling: ImmunoSEQ sequences covered only the junction and lacked quality scores; filtering therefore differed. Sequencing was performed with immunoSEQ multiplex PCR; in TCRdb, only in-frame clones are kept and a portion is missing. For V, J and clone size, that table is used; D and trimming come from the DNA. The sample carries approximately 2.5 million clones, around 90% recorded once. V shed 1 base and J shed 2 bases, with 11 bases lying between them. CDR1 and CDR2 (germline): SGHNT, YENEEA. The CDR3 has 15 residues. This chain links TRBV11-3 with TRBJ2-5, with a possible D match to TRBD1 (5 bases). Sequencing was done on a sample of naive CD4+ T cells sorted from blood. Subset noted: CD45RA+ positively selected. This TCR derives from a man between 18 and 35 years old in good health. In DNA, the CDR3 is TGTGCCAGCAGCTTAGGGGGCAGGGATCAAGAGACCCAGTACTTC. Amino acids: CASSLGGRDQETQYF.